A single sample is the source of the 3 T cell receptor beta chains below, sequenced in a study of blood T cell repertoires in COVID-19. Profiling relied on immunoSEQ multiplex PCR, and the TCRdb table lists in-frame clones only, not all of them. The sample yields a few hundred thousand clones, more than 70% seen once. The sample taken for sequencing was peripheral blood. The source of these receptors is a woman in her thirties with COVID-19, enrolled during active disease.

This chain joins TRBV19 and TRBJ2-7, with 9 bases identical to TRBD1. The CDR3 is 15 amino acids. Trimming removed 5 bases from V and 2 bases from J; junction bases left unmatched: 7. Germline V gene lookup returns CDR1 LNHDA and CDR2 SQIVND (reference sequence). The CDR3 bases are TGTGCCAGTAGTCCGGGACAGGGTTTCACCTACGAGCAGTACGTC. Its protein is CASSPGQGFTYEQYV.

The V and J genes are TRBV2 and TRBJ1-2; 10 bases fit TRBD1. Germline CDR1 SNHLY, CDR2 FYNNEI. V trimming: 7 bases; J trimming: 7 bases; junction bases outside the gene matches: 9. The CDR3 runs 14 residues. The CDR3 coding sequence is TGTGCCAGCATGTCCGGGACAGGGGTTTCTGGCTACACCTTC. The encoded protein is CASMSGTGVSGYTF.

The rearrangement links TRBV6-2 or TRBV6-3 to TRBJ2-3; 8 bases match TRBD2. Germline V gives CDR1 MNHEY, CDR2 SVGEGT. V lost 0 bases to trimming and J lost 2 bases; unmatched junction nucleotides: 1. The CDR3 spans 15 residues. CDR3 residues: CASSYSSGTTDTQYF. CDR3 in DNA: TGTGCCAGCAGTTACTCTAGCGGGACCACAGATACGCAGTATTTT.